The clone carrying this T cell receptor beta chain was observed a handful of times. The PCR was carried out with 60 Vbeta primers and 13 Jbeta primers. Measured with immunoSEQ multiplex PCR; TCRdb has only the in-frame clones, and not every one. The table includes about 200,000 clones, more than 65% detected once. This sample was included in a study of cytomegalovirus exposure and HLA in healthy donors. V was pared by 7 bases and J by 3 bases, with 20 bases of the junction left unmatched. Germline assignment: CDR1 PRHDT and CDR2 FYEKMQ (reference sequence). The length of the CDR3 is 18 residues. The chain has TRBV13 and TRBJ1-1, with 7 bases lining up with TRBD1. The sample was PBMCs. This sequence originates from a woman aged 30 to 39 in good health and CMV-seronegative. CDR3 DNA sequence: TGTGCCAGCACGGATTTGGCTGAGGGGGCCGGGGGGGACACTGAAGCTTTCTTT. The encoded protein is CASTDLAEGAGGDTEAFF.